Sequencing of this TCR beta chain was carried out in a study of T cell clusters in autoimmune cytopenias. TRB amplification used 200 to 250 ng of peripheral blood genomic DNA. One tube held mixed TRB-A and TRB-B primer pools for touch-down PCR. TCRdb reworked the multiplex PCR reads into one entry per CDR3 protein, no DNA. The sample has some 15,000 distinct CDR3 sequences. Germline V gene lookup returns CDR1 MNHEY and CDR2 SVGAGI. The length of the CDR3 is 16 residues. This clonotype counts as medium-sized by frequency. The sample was peripheral blood. This clonotype was obtained from a human donor with an autoimmune cytopenia or autoimmune hepatitis (not recorded which). The chain uses TRBV6-5 and TRBJ2-2. CDR3 amino acids: CASSYDGVGNTGELFF.